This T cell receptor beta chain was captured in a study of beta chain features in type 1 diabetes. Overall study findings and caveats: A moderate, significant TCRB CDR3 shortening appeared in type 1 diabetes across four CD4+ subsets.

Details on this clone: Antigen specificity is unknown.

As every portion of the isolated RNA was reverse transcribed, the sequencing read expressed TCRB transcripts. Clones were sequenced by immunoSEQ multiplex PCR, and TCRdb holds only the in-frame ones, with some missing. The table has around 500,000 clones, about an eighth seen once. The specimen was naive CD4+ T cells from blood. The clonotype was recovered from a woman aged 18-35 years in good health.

The DNA for the CDR3 is TGCGCCAGCAGCTTGCTGGGACTAGCGGACAATGAGCAGTTCTTC. It codes for CASSLLGLADNEQFF. The genes are TRBV5-1 and TRBJ2-1; 11 positions agree with TRBD2. The V and J ends lost 1 base and 5 bases, in that order; junction bases with no gene match: 2. In germline, CDR1 is SGHRS, CDR2 YFSETQ. The CDR3 is made up of 15 amino acids. The variable domain in full, with the rest retrieved from reference TRBV5-1 and TRBJ2-1, is KAGVTQTPRYLIKTRGQQVTLSCSPISGHRSVSWYQQTPGQGLQFLFEYFSETQRNKGNFPGRFSGRQFSNSRSEMNVSTLELGDSALYLCASSLLGLADNEQFFGPGTRLTVL.